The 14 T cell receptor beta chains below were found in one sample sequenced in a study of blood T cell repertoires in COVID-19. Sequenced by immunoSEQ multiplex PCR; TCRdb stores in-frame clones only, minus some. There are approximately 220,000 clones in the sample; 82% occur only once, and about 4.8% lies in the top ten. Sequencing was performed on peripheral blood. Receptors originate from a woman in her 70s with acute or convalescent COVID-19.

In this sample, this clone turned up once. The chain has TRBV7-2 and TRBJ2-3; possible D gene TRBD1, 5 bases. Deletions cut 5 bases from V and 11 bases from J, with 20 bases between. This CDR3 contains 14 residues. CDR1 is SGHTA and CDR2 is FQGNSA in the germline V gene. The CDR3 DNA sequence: TGTGCCAGCAGCCCTGCGATGGGGCAACCTCTGCAGTATTTT. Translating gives CASSPAMGQPLQYF. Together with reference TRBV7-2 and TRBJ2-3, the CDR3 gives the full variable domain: GAGVSQSPSNKVTEKGKDVELRCDPISGHTALYWYRQSLGQGLEFLIYFQGNSAPDKSGLPSDRFSAERTGGSVSTLTIQRTQQEDSAVYLCASSPAMGQPLQYFGPGTRLTVL.

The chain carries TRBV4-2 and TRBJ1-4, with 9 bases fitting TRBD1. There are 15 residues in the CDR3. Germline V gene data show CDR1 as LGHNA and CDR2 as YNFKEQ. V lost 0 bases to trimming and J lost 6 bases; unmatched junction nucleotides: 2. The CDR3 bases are TGTGCCAGCAGCCAAGATAACAGGGGGCATGAAAAACTGTTTTTT. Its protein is CASSQDNRGHEKLFF.

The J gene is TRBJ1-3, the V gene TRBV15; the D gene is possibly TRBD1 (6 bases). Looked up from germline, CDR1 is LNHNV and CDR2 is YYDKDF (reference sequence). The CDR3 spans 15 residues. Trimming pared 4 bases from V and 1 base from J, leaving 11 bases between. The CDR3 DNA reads TGTGCCACCAGCAATCTGGACAGATCTGGAAACACCATATATTTT. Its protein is CATSNLDRSGNTIYF.

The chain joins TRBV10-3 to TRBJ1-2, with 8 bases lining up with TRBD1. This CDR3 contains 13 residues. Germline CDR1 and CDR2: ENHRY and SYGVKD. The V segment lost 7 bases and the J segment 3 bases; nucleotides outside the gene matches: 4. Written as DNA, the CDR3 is TGTGCCATCACCGGACAGGGTGACTATGGCTACACCTTC. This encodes CAITGQGDYGYTF.

CDR3: CASSMEAGVSVADTQYF. The CDR3 bases are TGTGCCAGTAGTATGGAAGCGGGGGTATCGGTGGCAGATACGCAGTATTTT. V usage is TRBV19 and J usage is TRBJ2-3; TRBD2 matches 8 bases. J gave up 4 bases and V 3 bases, and 12 bases lay outside the gene matches. Germline CDR1 and CDR2: LNHDA and SQIVND (reference sequence). The CDR3 sequence is 17 residues long.

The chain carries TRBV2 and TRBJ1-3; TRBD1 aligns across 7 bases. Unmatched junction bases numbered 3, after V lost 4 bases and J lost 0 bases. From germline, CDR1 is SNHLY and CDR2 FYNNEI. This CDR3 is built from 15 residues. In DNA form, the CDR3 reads TGTGCCAGCAGTGGGGGACAGCTCTCTGGAAACACCATATATTTT. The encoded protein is CASSGGQLSGNTIYF.

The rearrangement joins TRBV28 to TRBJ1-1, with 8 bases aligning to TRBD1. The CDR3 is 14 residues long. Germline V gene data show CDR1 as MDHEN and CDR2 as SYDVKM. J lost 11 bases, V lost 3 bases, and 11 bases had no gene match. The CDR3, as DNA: TGTGCCAGCAGTTTTGGGCAGGGGGCGTCTGGTGCTTTCTTT. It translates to CASSFGQGASGAFF.

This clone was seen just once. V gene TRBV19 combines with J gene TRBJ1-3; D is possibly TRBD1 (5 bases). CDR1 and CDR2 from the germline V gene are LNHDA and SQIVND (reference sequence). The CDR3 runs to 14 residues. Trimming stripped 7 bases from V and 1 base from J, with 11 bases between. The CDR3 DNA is TGTGCCAGTATCCAGACAGATTCTGGAAACACCATATATTTT. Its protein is CASIQTDSGNTIYF.

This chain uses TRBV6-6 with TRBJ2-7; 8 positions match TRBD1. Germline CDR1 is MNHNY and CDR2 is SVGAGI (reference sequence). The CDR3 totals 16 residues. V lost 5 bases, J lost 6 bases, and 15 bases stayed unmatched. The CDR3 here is CASSATGQDRAGEQYF. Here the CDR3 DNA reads TGTGCCAGCAGTGCGACCGGACAGGACAGGGCAGGCGAGCAGTACTTC.

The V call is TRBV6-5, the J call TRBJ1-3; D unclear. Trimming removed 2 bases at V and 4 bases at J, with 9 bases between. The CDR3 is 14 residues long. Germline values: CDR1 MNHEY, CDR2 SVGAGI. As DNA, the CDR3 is TGTGCCAGCAGTTACGCACAGCCGGGAAACACCATATATTTT. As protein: CASSYAQPGNTIYF.

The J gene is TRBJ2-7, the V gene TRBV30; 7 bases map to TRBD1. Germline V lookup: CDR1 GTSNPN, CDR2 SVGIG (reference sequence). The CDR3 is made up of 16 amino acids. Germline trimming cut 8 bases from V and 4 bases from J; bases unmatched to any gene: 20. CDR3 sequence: CAGSRDRRMDVYEQYF. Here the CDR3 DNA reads TGTGCCGGAAGCCGGGACAGAAGAATGGATGTATACGAGCAGTACTTC.

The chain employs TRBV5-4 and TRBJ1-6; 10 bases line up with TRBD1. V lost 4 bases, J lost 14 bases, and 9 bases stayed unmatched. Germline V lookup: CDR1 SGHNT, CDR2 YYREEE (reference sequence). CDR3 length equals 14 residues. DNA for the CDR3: TGTGCCAGCAGCATGGACAGGGGGTACGGATCCCTCCACTTT. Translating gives CASSMDRGYGSLHF.

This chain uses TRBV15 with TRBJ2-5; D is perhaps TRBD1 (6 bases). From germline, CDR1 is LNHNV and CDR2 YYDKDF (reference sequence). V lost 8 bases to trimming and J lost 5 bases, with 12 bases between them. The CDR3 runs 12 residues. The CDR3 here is CATGGQGETQYF. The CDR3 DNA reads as TGTGCCACCGGGGGACAAGGGGAGACCCAGTACTTC.

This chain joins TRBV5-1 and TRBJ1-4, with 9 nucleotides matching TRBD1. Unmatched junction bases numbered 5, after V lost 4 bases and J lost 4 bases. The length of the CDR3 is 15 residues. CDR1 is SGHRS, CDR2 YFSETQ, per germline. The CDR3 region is CASSGGTGYNEKLFF. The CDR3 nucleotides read TGCGCCAGCAGCGGGGGGACAGGGTATAATGAAAAACTGTTTTTT.